The 8 T cell receptor beta chains below come from one sample, sequenced in a study of Tregs in tolerant kidney transplant recipients. Sequenced by immunoSEQ multiplex PCR; TCRdb stores in-frame clones only, minus some. This sample has 75,000 to 95,000 clones; about 92% occur once, and the top ten carry over 4%. Sequencing was done on a sample of CD8+ T cells from blood. The receptors derive from a human donor in good health.

This chain connects TRBV29-1 to TRBJ2-7; 9 bases map to TRBD1. Germline loops: CDR1 SQVTM, CDR2 ANQGSEA. CDR3 length equals 15 residues. V dropped 1 base and J dropped 5; count of bases not matched to a gene: 9. Here the CDR3 reads CSVEVVGQGINEQYF. The CDR3 DNA is TGCAGCGTTGAAGTCGTCGGACAGGGGATCAACGAGCAGTACTTC.

V is TRBV7-9 and J is TRBJ2-5; no clear D gene. The CDR3 is made up of 14 amino acids. Germline loops: CDR1 SEHNR, CDR2 FQNEAQ (reference sequence). V shed 1 base and J shed 2 bases, with 8 bases lying between them. The CDR3 DNA reads as TGTGCCAGCAGCTTAGGTGGACCTCAAGAGACCCAGTACTTC. It is translated as CASSLGGPQETQYF.

The genes are TRBV4-1 and TRBJ1-2; a weak D match, TRBD1 (6 bases). Germline CDR1 MGHRA, CDR2 YSYEKL. The V gene lost 0 bases and the J gene lost 0 bases, with 20 bases spanning the gap. This CDR3 contains 19 residues. For the CDR3, the DNA is TGCGCCAGCAGCCAAGATCGGGGGCTACAGAGGGTCACTAACTATGGCTACACCTTC. It translates to CASSQDRGLQRVTNYGYTF.

The chain is built from TRBV25-1 and TRBJ2-7, with 7 bases that match TRBD2. V dropped 5 bases and J dropped 0; count of bases not matched to a gene: 4. The CDR3 is made up of 14 amino acids. Germline V gene lookup returns CDR1 MGHDK and CDR2 SYGVNS. This CDR3 reads CASSPRGSSYEQYF. Here the CDR3 DNA reads TGTGCCAGCAGTCCCCGCGGGAGCTCCTACGAGCAGTACTTC.

In this sample, this clone turned up once. The chain has TRBV7-9 and TRBJ1-1; tentatively, D is TRBD1 (6 bases). The germline V gene encodes CDR1 SEHNR and CDR2 FQNEAQ (reference sequence). V was shortened by 0 bases and J by 11 bases, with 16 bases between the two germline ends. This CDR3 has 14 amino acids. This CDR3 is CASSLAVLYQGAFF. The CDR3 DNA is TGTGCCAGCAGCTTAGCGGTGTTATACCAGGGGGCTTTCTTT.

V and J are TRBV30 and TRBJ1-2; D not resolved. Trimming removed 6 bases from V and 6 bases from J, with 8 bases in between. Per germline, CDR1 GTSNPN and CDR2 SVGIG (reference sequence). The CDR3 is 10 amino acids. CDR3 sequence reads: CACRTHGYTF. Here the CDR3 DNA reads TGTGCCTGTCGAACCCATGGCTACACCTTC.

V and J are TRBV5-1 and TRBJ1-2, with D perhaps matching TRBD1 (5 bases). Trimming pared 0 bases from V and 1 base from J, leaving 10 bases between. The CDR3 has 15 amino acids. CDR1 and CDR2 (germline): SGHRS, YFSETQ. CDR3 residues: CASSLGPGINYGYTF. The CDR3 DNA reads TGCGCCAGCAGCTTGGGTCCAGGGATTAACTATGGCTACACCTTC.

This clone was counted many times. The V call is TRBV5-6, the J call TRBJ1-2; TRBD1 matches 11 bases. The ends lost 4 bases at V and 3 bases at J; junction bases unmatched: 5. CDR1 is SGHDT, CDR2 YYEEEE, per germline. There are 15 residues in the CDR3. The CDR3 DNA reads as TGTGCCAGCAGCACTCCGGGACAGGGGGACTATGGCTACACCTTC. Protein: CASSTPGQGDYGYTF. The complete variable domain, with remaining parts taken from reference TRBV5-6 and TRBJ1-2, reads DAGVTQSPTHLIKTRGQQVTLRCSPKSGHDTVSWYQQALGQGPQFIFQYYEEEERQRGNFPDRFSGHQFPNYSSELNVNALLLGDSALYLCASSTPGQGDYGYTFGSGTRLTVV.